The 12 T cell receptor beta chains listed next were all sequenced from one sample in a study of blood T cell repertoires in COVID-19 (dated by TCRdb to the early 2020s). The library was made by the immunoSEQ multiplex PCR assay. TCRdb mirrors the immuneACCESS table, restricted to in-frame sequences. Some clones are absent from its copies; in checked studies, under half trace to an unresolved V gene, and the reason for the others is unknown. The sample records 400,000 to 550,000 clones, around 89% of which are singletons. The ten biggest clones cover 4% to 5.5% of the sample. The sequenced material came from peripheral blood. All receptors derive from a young woman with acute or convalescent COVID-19.

The genes are TRBV7-2 and TRBJ2-1; D is uncertain. The CDR3 runs to 13 residues. V was cut by 1 base and J by 7 bases, with 8 bases left in between. Per the germline V gene, CDR1 is SGHTA and CDR2 is FQGNSA. The CDR3 region is CASSLDHLNEQFF. CDR3 bases: TGTGCCAGCAGCTTAGATCACTTGAATGAGCAGTTCTTC.

A remark on this clone: Sequence at one end of the junction differs from germline and may be a read error. This chain connects TRBV20-1 to TRBJ2-2; D gene unclear. Germline V gene sequence: CDR1 DFQATT, CDR2 SNEGSKA (reference sequence). This CDR3 spans 13 amino acids. CDR3 DNA sequence: TGCAGTGCTAGTTTCCCGAACACAGGGGAGCTGTTTTTT. Translation: CSASFPNTGELFF.

This clone came up a few times. The rearrangement uses TRBV24-1 and TRBJ2-2; 9 nucleotides agree with TRBD1. Per the germline V gene, CDR1 is KGHDR and CDR2 is SFDVKD. The CDR3 runs 18 residues. After removal of 2 bases from V and 3 bases from J, the junction contained 9 bases not matched to a gene. The CDR3 loop reads CATSDSSRTGVYTGELFF. The DNA of the CDR3 is TGTGCCACCAGTGATTCCTCTCGGACAGGGGTTTACACCGGGGAGCTGTTTTTT.

This sequence joins TRBV24-1 and TRBJ2-3, with D uncertain. This CDR3 contains 13 residues. Trimming left V 6 bases short and J 2 bases short, with 8 bases between. CDR1 is KGHDR and CDR2 is SFDVKD in the germline V gene. The CDR3 coding sequence is TGTGCCACCAGTATTCCAGACACAGATACGCAGTATTTT. It yields the protein CATSIPDTDTQYF.

This clone was recorded only once. The V call is TRBV9, the J call TRBJ1-4, with D hard to call. Germline V gene lookup returns CDR1 SGDLS and CDR2 YYNGEE. The V and J ends lost 0 bases and 2 bases respectively, with 11 bases between them. The CDR3 spans 16 residues. The CDR3 sequence is CASSVVDGGTNEKLFF. The CDR3 DNA reads as TGTGCCAGCAGCGTAGTCGACGGCGGGACTAATGAAAAACTGTTTTTT.

This chain joins TRBV4-1 and TRBJ2-1; 9 bases align to TRBD2. The CDR3 is 16 residues long. V gave up 5 bases and J gave up 4 bases; unmatched junction bases: 9. CDR1 MGHRA and CDR2 YSYEKL come from the germline V gene. CDR3 DNA sequence: TGCGCCAGCAGCGAGAAGGGGACTAGCCCTTACAATGAGCAGTTCTTC. Its translation: CASSEKGTSPYNEQFF.

This chain links TRBV10-3 with TRBJ1-1; D is ambiguous. CDR1 ENHRY and CDR2 SYGVKD come from the germline V gene. V was pared by 6 bases and J by 3 bases, with 17 bases between. CDR3 length: 15 residues. CDR3 amino acids: CAIRSGRNGDTEAFF. The CDR3 DNA follows: TGTGCCATCAGGTCCGGGAGGAACGGGGACACTGAAGCTTTCTTT.

V usage is TRBV6-5 and J usage is TRBJ2-5; D is perhaps TRBD2 (6 bases). V was cut by 8 bases and J by 0 bases, with 13 bases left in between. CDR1 MNHEY and CDR2 SVGAGI come from the germline V gene. The CDR3 runs to 14 residues. The CDR3 DNA reads TGTGCCAGCCGTAAGGGACTGTACCAAGAGACCCAGTACTTC. Its translation is CASRKGLYQETQYF.

This chain links TRBV5-8 with TRBJ2-1; 7 nucleotides align to TRBD2. V lost 4 bases to trimming and J lost 8 bases; unmatched junction nucleotides: 9. Germline V gene data show CDR1 as SGHTS and CDR2 as YDEGEE. The CDR3 has 14 residues. The CDR3 nucleotides read TGTGCCAGCAGCCGGGAGGTAATGAGGGATGAGCAGTTCTTC. Translated, it gives CASSREVMRDEQFF. Drawing the rest from reference TRBV5-8 and TRBJ2-1, the complete variable domain is EAGVTQSPTHLIKTRGQQATLRCSPISGHTSVYWYQQALGLGLQFLLWYDEGEERNRGNFPPRFSGRQFPNYSSELNVNALELEDSALYLCASSREVMRDEQFFGPGTRLTVL.

This sequence joins TRBV9 and TRBJ1-2, with D tentatively TRBD1 (5 bases). CDR1 is SGDLS, CDR2 YYNGEE, per germline. The CDR3 loop spans 15 amino acids. Trimming removed 3 bases from V and 7 bases from J, with 19 bases in between. The CDR3 DNA is TGTGCCAGCAGCGCCTACGGGGGAGGGCTGAGTGGCTACACCTTC. This sequence encodes CASSAYGGGLSGYTF.

The V and J genes are TRBV18 and TRBJ1-2, with a weak D call TRBD1 (5 bases). The V end was cut by 4 bases, the J end by 8 bases, with 20 bases between. This CDR3 contains 15 residues. Germline V gene data show CDR1 as KGHSH and CDR2 as LQKENI. The CDR3 nucleotides read TGTGCCAGCTCACAGCAAAAGGGGCAGGGTGGCGGCTACACCTTC. Translated, it gives CASSQQKGQGGGYTF.

The chain combines TRBV18 with TRBJ1-3; D remains unclear. The V end lost 1 base, the J end lost 0 bases, and 7 bases lay between the germline ends. The CDR3 is 15 residues long. Germline lookup yields CDR1 KGHSH and CDR2 LQKENI. CDR3 nucleotides: TGTGCCAGCTCACCACTCGGGGACTCTGGAAACACCATATATTTT. This gives the protein CASSPLGDSGNTIYF.